The T cell receptor beta chain under discussion was sequenced for a study of HIV-infected children after antiretroviral therapy interruption. As for the study in general: Recorded EBV and CMV exposure existed for most children. Broader study findings: After treatment interruption started, naive CD4+ CDR3 overlap across time points dropped. Minor non-naive CD45RA+ populations, like EMRA or stem memory, might contaminate naive sorts.

Unique molecular identifiers were included in an RNA-based 3' RACE TCR library. From the 3' RACE reads, TCRdb called clonotypes with MiXCR, one entry per CDR3 protein. Among more than 35,000 distinct CDR3 sequences listed, about 7% were seen once. CDR3 length equals 15 residues. The germline V gene has CDR1 MNHEY and CDR2 SVGAGI. The treatment here: PENTA 11 planned treatment interruption arm or continuous ART arm. Only samples with at least 5 million viable PBMCs qualified. Only a few counts were recorded for this clonotype. Its antigen is unidentified. An end of the junction does not agree with germline; a read error may underlie this.

This TCR came from a pool of human donors with HIV. The material sequenced was CD45RA+ CD4+ T cells from PBMCs, pooled from several time points, taken from a donor given antiretroviral therapy, either interrupted or continuous. Subset: naive CD4+ CD45RA+ CD45RO- T cells. V usage is TRBV6-5 and J usage is TRBJ1-4, with D possibly matching TRBD1 (5 bases). The CDR3 nucleotides read TGTGCCAGCAGTGATGCCGGGGGAGACAACGAAAGATTATTTTTC. Residues: CASSDAGGDNERLFF.